One T cell receptor (beta chain) is described in this entry. Its antigen is not identified. This sample was included in a study of shared clonotypes between healthy human individuals. General study findings and limits: Read depth was anticipated to influence clonotype sharing among donors. Depth was large, yet rarefaction showed that sorted-subset sequencing was incomplete. A few donors shared around 5% of their naive CD4 clonotypes.

Genomic DNA from each subset was divided evenly over several immunoSEQ plates. Sequencing was performed with immunoSEQ multiplex PCR; in TCRdb, only in-frame clones are kept and a portion is missing. The sample has about 2,100,000 clones, roughly 91% seen once. This CDR3 has 19 residues. The germline V gene encodes CDR1 SQVTM and CDR2 ANQGSEA. Trimming took off 5 bases at V and 4 bases at J, with 29 bases between the two ends. Naive CD8 cells lacked CD45RO and underwent positive selection for CCR7, leaving out terminally differentiated effector memory CD45RA+ cells. The sample comprised naive CD8+ T cells from PBMCs. The sequence was obtained from a man aged 18 to 29 in good health. Some clones in this sample may be carry-over from other donors' samples. V is TRBV29-1 and J is TRBJ1-4; perhaps TRBD1 as D (5 bases). The CDR3 coding sequence is TGCAGCGTTAGGTCCGAACAGTCCTTGGGAGCGAGGGGTAATGAAAAACTGTTTTTT. Its protein is CSVRSEQSLGARGNEKLFF.